This T cell receptor (beta chain) was identified during a study of OX40 agonist ivuxolimab in advanced cancers. With regard to this clone: Its antigen is unidentified.

Overall study results and limits: Clonal expansion by week 6 occurred in CD4+ and CD8+ blood T cells (at 0.1 to 3.0 mg/kg).

Trimming took 5 bases from V and 0 from J; bases not matched to a gene: 5. The CDR3 covers 16 residues. Per germline, CDR1 SGHRS and CDR2 YFSETQ. The repertoire was sequenced with immunoSEQ multiplex PCR; TCRdb's copy has only in-frame clones and lacks some. The sample includes 55,000 to 80,000 clones, under 95% seen only once; the top ten take roughly 5.1%. The sample was CD4+ or CD8+ T cells sorted from blood, taken in a trial of the OX40 agonist ivuxolimab. The chain has TRBV5-1 and TRBJ2-2; 9 nucleotides line up with TRBD1. The sequence was obtained from an adult with an advanced solid tumor such as melanoma, head and neck, liver or kidney cancer. The CDR3 bases are TGCGCCAGCAGTCAAACAGGGGGCGCGAACACCGGGGAGCTGTTTTTT. Residues: CASSQTGGANTGELFF.